Reported below is one TCR beta chain. Its recognized antigen is unknown. It has no much larger one-base neighbor in the sample; base qualities were not kept. Ophthalmopathy patients had moderately to severely active disease, Clinical Activity Score of at least 3, NOSPECS grade of at least 4, and duration under 3 months. The study excluded patients with uncontrolled infections, other autoimmune diseases, pregnancy or lactation. Diagnoses were based on clinical symptoms, serum thyroxine and TRAb, thyroid ultrasound and orbital computed tomography. PBMCs were separated from over 9 ml of fresh peripheral blood using Ficoll-Paque density gradient centrifugation. Trizol reagent was used to extract total RNA, and RNA quality was then checked on an Agilent 2100 Bioanalyzer. V gives up 5 bases and J gives up 6 bases, and the segment between their germline ends measures 11 bases. The CDR3 spans 14 residues, from the cysteine through the phenylalanine. Left in the record is the CDR3 DNA by itself, 42 bases read in frame from the first base. Reading the germline V gene gives CDR1 SGHAT and CDR2 FQNNGV.

This sample was taken from a study of T cells in Graves' hyperthyroidism and ophthalmopathy (dated by TCRdb to the late 2010s). At the level of the whole study: Peripheral blood was collected at initial diagnosis, before any treatment. To identify distinguishing TCR V-J signatures, a discovery cohort of about a hundred patients was used, comprising some 45 with Graves' ophthalmopathy and around 57 with stable Graves' hyperthyroidism. Whether ophthalmopathy could be predicted prospectively was tested in an independent validation cohort made up of roughly 19 hyperthyroidism patients plus 17 patients who later progressed to ophthalmopathy. For training and testing, the 100 or so patients in the discovery cohort were randomly divided in a 7:3 ratio. The study also compared thyroid tissue and blood T-cell repertoires from 6 or 7 Graves' hyperthyroidism patients. After sampling, hyperthyroidism patients received methimazole starting at 30 mg daily, and ophthalmopathy patients received high-dose intravenous methylprednisolone. According to the paper, TCR Vbeta CDR3 sequencing was carried out on more than 120 peripheral blood samples, which came from about 45 ophthalmopathy, some 73 hyperthyroidism and about 17 progressor patients.

The TCR beta CDR3 regions were amplified from RNA transcripts. A first-round RT-PCR of the TCR CDR3 used the HTBI primer set with the Qiagen OneStep RT-PCR kit. The libraries were constructed in a second round of multiplex PCR and then size-selected and purified. Sequencing of the libraries was done on an Illumina HiSeq2000 using paired-end 100 bp reads. The study's own analysis went as follows. SOAPnuke was used to process the raw data, removing reads that contained adapters or uncalled bases, had a mean Phred below 15, or lacked an exact match to the constant primer or identifier. COPE v1.2.5 was used to merge the high-quality paired reads, and each unique nucleotide sequence was defined as a clonotype. MiTCR v1.1 was used to align clonotypes to the IMGT TRBV, TRBD and TRBJ reference segments. Only V-J combinations with frequency above 0.0001, covering approximately 99% of repertoires, were analysed. A TCS score was defined as the ratio of F50 (clonal expansion) to E x V (chaos), with BLOSUM62-based TCRdist applied between CDR3 peptides within each V-J. Welch's t-statistics and random forest reduced some 510 V-J features to 13, which were used in a naive Bayes classifier (R e1071). TCRdb's own reprocessing of the public reads used fastp at Q25 and MiXCR and kept productive beta chains. Rows are unified per CDR3 protein, each entry keeping the most common DNA and genes. TCRdb, not the authors, supplied the V and J calls. The sample records about 640,000 distinct CDR3 sequences, roughly 20% of which are singletons. The ten largest account for around a third of the sample.

What the research found in general, with its limitations: Most expanded thyroid clonotypes (frequency above 0.001) were also detected in blood, suggesting blood repertoires may reflect thyroid immune responses. Ophthalmopathy was separated from stable hyperthyroidism by a 13 V-J signature model, with around 88% sensitivity and 81% to 82% specificity obtained in cross-validation and 80%/75% obtained in testing. In validation, the model predicted progression to ophthalmopathy with around 71% sensitivity and less than 80% specificity, a median of around six months before onset. Sample size was not statistically predetermined, and investigators were not blinded to group allocation.

The sequence derives from a man aged 30 to 39 with Graves' ophthalmopathy. Material for sequencing was blood. Recombination joined TRBV11-2 with TRBJ1-6; the best D guess is TRBD1, with 5 bases matching. The DNA is TGTGCCAGCAGCCAGGACATTAGTAATTCACCCCTCCACTTT. It translates to CASSQDISNSPLHF.